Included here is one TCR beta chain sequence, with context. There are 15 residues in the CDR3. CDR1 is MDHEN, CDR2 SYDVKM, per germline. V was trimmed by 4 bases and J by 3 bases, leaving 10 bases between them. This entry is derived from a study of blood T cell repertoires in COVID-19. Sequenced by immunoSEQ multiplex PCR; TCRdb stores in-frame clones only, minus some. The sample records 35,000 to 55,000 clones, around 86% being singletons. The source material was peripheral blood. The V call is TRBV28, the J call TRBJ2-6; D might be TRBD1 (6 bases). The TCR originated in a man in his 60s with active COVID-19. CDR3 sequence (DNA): TGTGCCAGCAGTTCTCCAGGGGTTGGGGCCAACGTCCTGACTTTC. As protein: CASSSPGVGANVLTF.